These 20 T cell receptor gamma chains originate from one sample sequenced in a study of γδ T cells in repeated Plasmodium falciparum infection (dated by TCRdb to the early 2020s). Receptors were amplified or captured by multiplex PCR. The instrument given in TCRdb is Illumina MiSeq. TCRdb reanalyzed the public reads with the CATT caller, and identical DNA sequences were merged afterwards. Within this sample are 100 to 150 gamma-chain clones, with less than 85% of them counted one time only. Clones ranked in the top ten supply 25% to 40% of the sample. For bulk TCR repertoire analysis, Vgamma9/Vdelta2+ and Vdelta2-negative gammadelta T cell populations were flow-sorted out of peripheral blood mononuclear cells. The sample was gamma-delta T cells from blood. These receptors were obtained from a pool of human donors (malaria-infected and uninfected, not separated).

A remark on this clone: It is unclear where the CDR3 begins or ends on the DNA, so no DNA is shown, and the CDR3 is as TCRdb lists it. The J segment was not called; the V segment is TRGV9. CDR1 is GITISATS and CDR2 is ISYDGTV in the germline V gene (reference sequence). Termini included, the CDR3 measures 26 amino acids. This CDR3 is CACDTILDPSSWDTRQMFFGTGIKLF.

This clone was seen a handful of times. It is unclear where the CDR3 begins or ends on the DNA, so no DNA is shown, and the CDR3 is as TCRdb lists it. A V gene of TRGV9 was called, but no J gene was assigned. With termini counted, the CDR3 has 22 amino acids. Germline values: CDR1 GITISATS, CDR2 ISYDGTV (reference sequence). The CDR3 loop is CACDTVGTDTRQMFFGTGIKLF.

This clone occurred a few times. The DNA is omitted, as the CDR3 cannot be located on it reliably, and the CDR3 follows TCRdb's listing. TRGV9 is the V gene, and the J gene was not called. Germline CDR1 is GITISATS and CDR2 is ISYDGTV (reference sequence). The CDR3 comprises 25 residues, both ends counted. The CDR3: CACDTAEDRSWDTRQMFFGTGIKLF.

A note on this clone: No DNA is shown, since the ends of the CDR3 on it are uncertain; the CDR3 is the one TCRdb lists. No J gene was called, and the V gene is TRGV9. Counting both end residues, the CDR3 totals 32 amino acids. Germline V gene data show CDR1 as GITISATS and CDR2 as ISYDGTV (reference sequence). The CDR3 here is CACDTGVSDTYWGIRHSWDTRQMFFGTGIKLF.

Only one count was recorded for this clone. The DNA is omitted, as the CDR3 cannot be located on it reliably, and the CDR3 follows TCRdb's listing. The V gene call is TRGV9, and the J gene call is absent. Germline V gene lookup returns CDR1 GITISATS and CDR2 ISYDGTV (reference sequence). The CDR3 is 27 amino acids long, termini counted. CDR3 sequence reads: CACDTLVGDTTSWDTRQMFFGTGIKLF.

V gene TRGV9 was called; the J gene was not. The CDR3 loop spans 20 amino acids. Germline loops: CDR1 GITISATS, CDR2 ISYDGTV (reference sequence). CDR3 loop: CACDPVGERTGGRGKEQLFF. CDR3 DNA: TGTGCCTGTGACCCCGTCGGAGAACGTACTGGGGGGCGTGGTAAAGAACAACTCTTCTTT.

Note on this clone: Because the CDR3's place on the DNA is in doubt, the DNA is left out and the CDR3 is given as listed by TCRdb. With the J gene uncalled, the V gene is TRGV9. The germline gives CDR1 GITISATS, CDR2 ISYDGTV (reference sequence). The CDR3 has 35 amino acids, counting both end residues. Here the CDR3 reads CACDTIEITGSGGPIPTHNSWDTRQMFFGTGIKLF.

As for this clone: The DNA is omitted, as the CDR3 cannot be located on it reliably, and the CDR3 follows TCRdb's listing. Other DNA sequences in this specimen translate into the identical CDR3. No J gene was named, though the V gene is TRGV9. CDR1 and CDR2 (germline): GITISATS, ISYDGTV (reference sequence). The CDR3 totals 26 residues, both ends included. The CDR3: CACDTGGALSSWDTRQMVFGTGIKLF.

For this clone: A read error may be the cause here, since a much bigger clone is one base away. The limits of the CDR3 on the DNA are not certain, so only TCRdb's listed CDR3 is given. Here the V gene is TRGV9, but the J gene went uncalled. CDR1 is GITISATS and CDR2 is ISYDGTV in the germline V gene (reference sequence). The CDR3 region is 26 residues in length, termini included. The CDR3 spells CACDTLLGDALGDTRQMFFGTGIKLF.

Comment on this clone: No DNA is shown, since the ends of the CDR3 on it are uncertain; the CDR3 is the one TCRdb lists. A V gene of TRGV9 was called, but no J gene was assigned. Germline loops: CDR1 GITISATS, CDR2 ISYDGTV (reference sequence). Including both end residues, the CDR3 is 28 amino acids long. The CDR3 here is CACDTAGTGGSKAWDTRQMFFGTGIKLF.

A word on this clone: The limits of the CDR3 on the DNA are not certain, so only TCRdb's listed CDR3 is given. The V gene is listed as TRGV9; no J gene was called. Germline CDR1 GITISATS, CDR2 ISYDGTV (reference sequence). The CDR3 totals 27 residues, both ends included. This chain's CDR3 is CACDAVLGDKGAWDTRQMFFGTGIKLF.

CDR3: CACDSVLGDKALTAQLFF. The CDR3 DNA sequence: TGTGCCTGTGACTCTGTACTGGGGGATAAGGCTTTGACAGCACAACTCTTCTTT. The J segment was not called; the V segment is TRGV9. This CDR3 contains 18 residues. Germline V gene data show CDR1 as GITISATS and CDR2 as ISYDGTV (reference sequence).

Turning to this clone: The DNA is left out, because the CDR3 cannot be placed on it with certainty; the CDR3 is given as TCRdb lists it. Called V gene: TRGV9; the J gene was not called. Looked up from germline, CDR1 is GITISATS and CDR2 is ISYDGTV (reference sequence). Ends included, the CDR3 has 30 residues. The CDR3 loop reads CACVRTWYWGTPRGSWDTRQMFFGTGIKLF.

V gene TRGV9 was called; the J gene was not. This CDR3 has 14 amino acids. Germline CDR1 GITISATS, CDR2 ISYDGTV (reference sequence). CDR3 in DNA: TGTGCCTGTGACACCATTACTGGGACAGCACGACTCTTCTTT. It translates to CACDTITGTARLFF.

Remarks on this clone: The DNA is left out, because the CDR3 cannot be placed on it with certainty; the CDR3 is given as TCRdb lists it. Called V gene: TRGV9; the J gene was not called. The CDR3 is 27 residues long, counting both termini. Germline V gene lookup returns CDR1 GITISATS and CDR2 ISYDGTV (reference sequence). The CDR3 spells CACDTVDPGDKIWDTRQMLFGTGIKLF.

Points on this clone: The DNA is left out, because the CDR3 cannot be placed on it with certainty; the CDR3 is given as TCRdb lists it. A V gene of TRGV9 was called, but no J gene was assigned. Germline-derived CDR1 and CDR2 are GITISATS and ISYDGTV (reference sequence). Ends included, the CDR3 has 26 residues. The CDR3 spells CACDTGGALSSWDTRQMFFGTGIKLF.

No J gene was called, and the V gene is TRGV9. Germline V gene data show CDR1 as GITISATS and CDR2 as ISYDGTV (reference sequence). This CDR3 region has 13 residues. CDR3 region: CAFSGLSANKLTF. The CDR3 bases are TGTGCCTTTTCCGGCCTTTCCGCGAATAAACTCACCTTT.

In regard to this clone: The limits of the CDR3 on the DNA are not certain, so only TCRdb's listed CDR3 is given. The J gene was not called, though the V gene is TRGV9. The CDR3 has 25 residues if both end residues are counted. The germline V gene encodes CDR1 GITISATS and CDR2 ISYDGTV (reference sequence). The CDR3 loop reads CACDTVTPGARDTRQMVFGTGIKLF.

As concerns this clone: Because the CDR3's place on the DNA is in doubt, the DNA is left out and the CDR3 is given as listed by TCRdb. No J gene call was made, and the V gene is TRGV9. CDR1 GITISATS and CDR2 ISYDGTV come from the germline V gene (reference sequence). Counting both end residues, the CDR3 totals 27 amino acids. The CDR3 sequence: CASWPSYVSGRSWDTRQMVFGTGIKLF.

A V gene of TRGV9 was called, but no J gene was assigned. Germline CDR1 GITISATS, CDR2 ISYDGTV (reference sequence). This CDR3 spans 19 amino acids. CDR3 nucleotide sequence: TGTGCCTCCCCCGAGCTGACTACTCAATACTGGGGGTCGACAGCACAACTCTTCTTT. This codes for CASPELTTQYWGSTAQLFF.